This TCR beta chain was obtained from a study of CXCR4 blockade with PD-1 therapy in pancreatic cancer. Sequencing was performed with immunoSEQ multiplex PCR; in TCRdb, only in-frame clones are kept and a portion is missing. The sample has under 9,000 clones; approximately 54% are singletons. Points on this clone: Antigen: not known.

Study-wide points: Frequent tumor clones were encoded by many distinct rearrangements, suggesting shared antigens.

Germline V gene lookup returns CDR1 SGHRS and CDR2 YFSETQ. Trimming took off 4 bases at V and 2 bases at J, with 15 bases between the two ends. CDR3 length equals 15 residues. The sample comprised tumor tissue. The chain is built from TRBV5-1 and TRBJ2-5; a possible D gene is TRBD1 (6 bases). This TCR was sampled from a human donor with pancreatic ductal adenocarcinoma. The CDR3 sequence: CASSHGTSNQETQYF. DNA for the CDR3: TGCGCCAGCAGCCACGGGACAAGTAATCAAGAGACCCAGTACTTC.